This TCR beta chain was captured in a study of T cell repertoires in cytomegalovirus infection. Study summary: TCR beta signatures that were public indicated CMV infection and matching HLA type.

TCRdb processed the reads anew with MiXCR; each CDR3 protein has one entry. The table lists under 850,000 distinct CDR3 sequences, around a third of them singletons, with 15% to 20% in the top ten. Comments on this clonotype: As yet, its antigen is unknown.

Study-level results: The response measured ex vivo was dominated by TCR beta clonotypes (HLA-C-restricted and CMV-specific).

The sequence was obtained from a human donor in good health (CMV status not recorded). Some clones in this sample may be carry-over from other donors' samples. The source material was cultured PBMCs, sampled from culture after CMV antigen stimulation.

For the CDR3, the DNA is TGCAGTGCTAGAGCCCCCATGGCGGGAGGGCCTATCGATGAGCAGTTCTTC. Protein sequence: CSARAPMAGGPIDEQFF. V and J are TRBV20-1 and TRBJ2-1; the match to TRBD2 covers 9 bases. The V and J ends lost 1 base and 8 bases, in that order; junction bases with no gene match: 15. The CDR3 runs to 17 residues. CDR1 DFQATT and CDR2 SNEGSKA come from the germline V gene (reference sequence).